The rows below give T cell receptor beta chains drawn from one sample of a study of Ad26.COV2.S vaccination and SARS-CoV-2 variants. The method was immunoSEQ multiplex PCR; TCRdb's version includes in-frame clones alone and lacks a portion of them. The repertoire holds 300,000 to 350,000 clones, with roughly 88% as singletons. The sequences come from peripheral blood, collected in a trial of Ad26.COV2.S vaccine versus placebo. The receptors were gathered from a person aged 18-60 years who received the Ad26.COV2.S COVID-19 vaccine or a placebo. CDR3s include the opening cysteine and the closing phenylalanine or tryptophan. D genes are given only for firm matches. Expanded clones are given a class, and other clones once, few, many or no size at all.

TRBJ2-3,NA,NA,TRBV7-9,TGTGCCAGCCCTTTGACAGGCACAGATACGCAGTATTTT,CASPLTGTDTQYF
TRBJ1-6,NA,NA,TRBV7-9,TGTGCCAGCAGCTCGGGGGCCGGATTGGTCGTGGCTAGTTCACCCCTCCACTTT,CASSSGAGLVVASSPLHF
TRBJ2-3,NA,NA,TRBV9,TGTGCCAGCAGCGTAGTTTACACAGATACGCAGTATTTT,CASSVVYTDTQYF
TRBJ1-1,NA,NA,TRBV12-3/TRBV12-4,TGTGCCAGCAGTTTCTCGGGGAGCACTGAAGCTTTCTTT,CASSFSGSTEAFF
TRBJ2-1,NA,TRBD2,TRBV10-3,TGTGCCATCAGTGGAAGCGGGAGCTCCTACAATGAGCAGTTCTTC,CAISGSGSSYNEQFF
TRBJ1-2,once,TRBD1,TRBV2,TGTGCCAGCAGTGGCAATATACAGGGGCGGTATGGCTACACCTTC,CASSGNIQGRYGYTF
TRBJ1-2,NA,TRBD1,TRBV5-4,TGTGCCAGCAGCTTACAGGGGGCGTCCATACCCTATGGCTACACCTTC,CASSLQGASIPYGYTF
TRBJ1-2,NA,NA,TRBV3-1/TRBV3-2,TGTGCCAGCAGCCACACAGGGAATGGCTACACCTTC,CASSHTGNGYTF
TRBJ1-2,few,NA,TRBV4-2,TGTGCCAGCAGCCAAGCCCAGACTGTGGGTTATGGCTACACCTTC,CASSQAQTVGYGYTF
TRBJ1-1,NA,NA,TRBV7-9,TGTGCCAGCAGCTTAGTCGCCTTTACAGGGTTGAACACTGAAGCTTTCTTT,CASSLVAFTGLNTEAFF
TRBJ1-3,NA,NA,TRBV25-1,TGTGCCAGCAGTGAAGGGATAGGAGTTTCTGGAAACACCATATATTTT,CASSEGIGVSGNTIYF
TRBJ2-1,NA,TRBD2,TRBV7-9,TGTGCCAGCAGCCAACTAGCGGTTCGCTCCTACAATGAGCAGTTCTTC,CASSQLAVRSYNEQFF
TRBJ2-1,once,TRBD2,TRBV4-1,TGCGCCAGCAGCCAGAGGATGAATGACGGGGGGTACAATGAGCAGTTCTTC,CASSQRMNDGGYNEQFF
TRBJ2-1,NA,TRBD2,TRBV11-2,TGTGCCAGCAGCCTTCCCTTTAGCGGGGGACCCGCGGATGAGCAGTTCTTC,CASSLPFSGGPADEQFF
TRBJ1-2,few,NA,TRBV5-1,TGCGCCAGCAGCTTGGGAACACAGAGATCTAACTATGGCTACACCTTC,CASSLGTQRSNYGYTF
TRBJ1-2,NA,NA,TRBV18,TGTGCCAGCTCCTCTGGGAGGACCTCCTCCTTTAATAATTATGGCTACACCTTC,CASSSGRTSSFNNYGYTF
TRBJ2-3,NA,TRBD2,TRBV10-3,TGTGCCATCAGTGAGAAACGACTAGCGGGAGCCTGGGATACGCAGTATTTT,CAISEKRLAGAWDTQYF
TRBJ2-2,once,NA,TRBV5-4,TGTGCCAGCAGTCCAAAGGGTACCGGGGAGCTGTTTTTT,CASSPKGTGELFF
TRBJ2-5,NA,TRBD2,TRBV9,TGTGCCAGCAGCGTAGGGACTAGAGAGGAGACCCAGTACTTC,CASSVGTREETQYF
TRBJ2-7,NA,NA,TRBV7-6,TGTGCCAGCAGCTTATATAGTGCACAGGCGCCGAACGAGCAGTACTTC,CASSLYSAQAPNEQYF
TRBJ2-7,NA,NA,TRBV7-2,TGTGCCAGCAGCTTAGGCAGGAAATCCTACGAGCAGTACTTC,CASSLGRKSYEQYF